What follows describes a single T cell receptor (beta chain). Original handling: Using reference gene primer amplification, nucleated cell counts were estimated. The table came from immunoSEQ multiplex PCR; TCRdb's copy has only in-frame clones and leaves some out. V and J calls and clone size follow that table, whereas D and trimming were derived from the DNA. The sample includes about 250,000 clones, 88% of them seen just once. CDR3 size: 12 residues. V lost 5 bases and J 8 bases, leaving 10 bases between the germline ends. CDR1 is MDHEN and CDR2 is SYDVKM in the germline V gene. These data originate in a study of blood T cell repertoires in COVID-19. Turning to the study itself: PBMCs, B-cell-depleted T cells, or T cells were the source of the cDNA or gDNA that made up the material.

In terms of age and location, participants ranged from roughly 18 to 100 years and lived in about two dozen US areas. Assignments of participants to cohorts depended upon their own reported clinical history. The sample consisted of PBMCs or T cells enriched from blood (not recorded which). This sequence originates from a woman aged 45-59 years who had recovered from COVID-19. The V and J genes are TRBV28 and TRBJ1-3; D may be TRBD1 (6 bases). The CDR3 DNA reads as TGTGCCAGCAGTCCCCGACAGGACACCATATATTTT. Protein sequence: CASSPRQDTIYF.